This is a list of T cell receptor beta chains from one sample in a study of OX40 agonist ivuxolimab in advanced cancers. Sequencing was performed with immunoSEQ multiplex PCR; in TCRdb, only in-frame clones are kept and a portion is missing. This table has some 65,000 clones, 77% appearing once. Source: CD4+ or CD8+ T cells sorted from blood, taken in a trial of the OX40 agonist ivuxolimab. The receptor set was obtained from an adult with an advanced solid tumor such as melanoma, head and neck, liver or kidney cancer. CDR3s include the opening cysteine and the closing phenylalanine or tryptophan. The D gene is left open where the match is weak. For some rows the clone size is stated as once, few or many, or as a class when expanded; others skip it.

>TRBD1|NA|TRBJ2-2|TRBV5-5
CASRVGQGSGELFF
TGTGCCAGCAGGGTGGGACAGGGGTCCGGGGAGCTGTTTTTT
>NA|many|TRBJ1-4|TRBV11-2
CASSQTWGPATNEKLFF
TGTGCCAGCAGTCAAACCTGGGGTCCTGCAACTAATGAAAAACTGTTTTTT
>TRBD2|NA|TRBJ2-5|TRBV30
CAWSVPRGDQETQYF
TGTGCCTGGAGTGTACCACGGGGGGACCAAGAGACCCAGTACTTC
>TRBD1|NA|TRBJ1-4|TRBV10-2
CASSGGQGTNEKLFF
TGCGCCAGCAGTGGGGGACAGGGAACTAATGAAAAACTGTTTTTT
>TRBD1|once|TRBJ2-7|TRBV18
CASSPAGPGTGAHEQYF
TGTGCCAGCTCACCCGCGGGTCCCGGGACAGGGGCTCACGAGCAGTACTTC
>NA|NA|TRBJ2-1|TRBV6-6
CASSYQGGWDEQFF
TGTGCCAGCAGTTACCAGGGGGGCTGGGATGAGCAGTTCTTC
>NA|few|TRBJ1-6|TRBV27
CASSQSTRSPLHF
TGTGCCAGCAGTCAATCGACACGTTCACCCCTCCACTTT
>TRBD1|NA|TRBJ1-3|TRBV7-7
CASSRTGGPGNTIYF
TGTGCTAGCAGCCGTACAGGGGGCCCTGGAAACACCATATATTTT
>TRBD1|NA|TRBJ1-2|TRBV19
CASSIGQGDYGYTF
TGTGCCAGTAGTATAGGGCAGGGGGACTATGGCTACACCTTC
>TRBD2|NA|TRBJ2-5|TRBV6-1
CASSGAAGLGTQYF
TGTGCCAGCAGTGGGGCAGCGGGGCTCGGGACCCAGTACTTC
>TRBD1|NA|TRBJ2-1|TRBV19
CASSRSPGQGAYEQFF
TGTGCCAGTAGTAGATCACCGGGACAGGGGGCATATGAGCAGTTCTTC
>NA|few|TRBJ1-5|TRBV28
CASSLLGQPQHF
TGTGCCAGCAGTTTACTCGGACAGCCCCAGCATTTT
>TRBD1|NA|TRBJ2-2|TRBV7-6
CASSLPRTGSNTGELFF
TGTGCCAGCAGCTTGCCAAGGACAGGATCGAACACCGGGGAGCTGTTTTTT
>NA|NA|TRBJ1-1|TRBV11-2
CASSLSRINTEAFF
TGTGCCAGCAGCTTAAGCAGGATCAACACTGAAGCTTTCTTT
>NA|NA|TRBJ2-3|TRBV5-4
CASSSGQTTDTQYF
TGTGCCAGCAGCTCGGGTCAAACCACAGATACGCAGTATTTT
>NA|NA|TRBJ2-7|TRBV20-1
CSARAPTEQYF
TGCAGTGCTAGGGCTCCTACGGAGCAGTACTTC
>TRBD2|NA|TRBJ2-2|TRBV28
CAGGASGMTGELFF
TGTGCCGGCGGGGCTAGCGGGATGACCGGGGAGCTGTTTTTT
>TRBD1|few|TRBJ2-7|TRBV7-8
CASSALLTGREQYF
TGTGCCAGCAGCGCCCTCTTGACAGGGCGCGAGCAGTACTTC
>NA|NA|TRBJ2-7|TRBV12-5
CASGLDPGANYEQYF
TGTGCTAGTGGTTTGGACCCGGGGGCTAATTACGAGCAGTACTTC
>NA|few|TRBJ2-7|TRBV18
CASSLAAGQGYEQYF
TGTGCCAGCTCGCTGGCTGCTGGACAAGGTTACGAGCAGTACTTC
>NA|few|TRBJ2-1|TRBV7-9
CASSLVGARGNEQFF
TGTGCCAGCAGCTTAGTAGGGGCCCGAGGGAATGAGCAGTTCTTC
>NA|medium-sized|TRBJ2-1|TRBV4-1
CASSQVLGGTSGYNEQFF
TGCGCCAGCAGCCAAGTTCTGGGGGGCACATCGGGGTACAATGAGCAGTTCTTC
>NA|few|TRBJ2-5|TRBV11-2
CASTAQETQYF
TGTGCCAGCACAGCTCAAGAGACCCAGTACTTC
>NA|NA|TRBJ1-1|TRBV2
CASLERENTEAFF
TGTGCCAGCCTCGAAAGGGAGAACACTGAAGCTTTCTTT
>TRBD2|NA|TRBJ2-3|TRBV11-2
CASSSTGLASDTQYF
TGTGCCAGCAGCTCAACGGGACTAGCTTCCGATACGCAGTATTTT
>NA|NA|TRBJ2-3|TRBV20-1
CSARHTDTQYF
TGCAGTGCACGCCACACAGATACGCAGTATTTT
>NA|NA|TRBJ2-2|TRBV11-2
CASSFFEGPYTGELFF
TGTGCCAGCAGCTTTTTTGAGGGTCCCTACACCGGGGAGCTGTTTTTT
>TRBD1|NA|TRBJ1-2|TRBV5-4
CASRKETGISDGYTF
TGTGCCAGCCGGAAGGAGACAGGGATTTCCGATGGCTACACCTTC
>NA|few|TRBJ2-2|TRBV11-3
CASSLEGQLLFF
TGTGCCAGCAGCTTAGAAGGGCAGTTGCTGTTTTTT
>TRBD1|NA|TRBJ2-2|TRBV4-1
CASSQGPTLTGETGELFF
TGCGCCAGCAGCCAAGGGCCTACGTTGACAGGGGAGACCGGGGAGCTGTTTTTT
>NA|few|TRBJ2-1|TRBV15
CATSRTSSYNEQFF
TGTGCCACCAGCCGGACCTCCTCCTACAATGAGCAGTTCTTC
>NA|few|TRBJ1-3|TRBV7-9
CASRLGAGNTIYF
TGTGCCAGCAGATTAGGGGCTGGAAACACCATATATTTT
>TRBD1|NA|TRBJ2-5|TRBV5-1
CASSQRTGGETQYF
TGCGCCAGCAGCCAGAGGACAGGGGGAGAGACCCAGTACTTC
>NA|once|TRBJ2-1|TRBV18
CASSPPALADEQFF
TGTGCCAGCTCACCACCGGCCCTGGCCGATGAGCAGTTCTTC
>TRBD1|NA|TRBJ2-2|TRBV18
CASSLGTGLMDTGELFF
TGTGCCAGCTCACTGGGGACAGGTTTAATGGACACCGGGGAGCTGTTTTTT
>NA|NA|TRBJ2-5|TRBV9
CASSPLSGELQETQYF
TGTGCCAGCAGCCCCCTCTCGGGAGAACTCCAAGAGACCCAGTACTTC
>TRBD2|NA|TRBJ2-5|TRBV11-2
CASSLLSRGGRETQYF
TGTGCCAGCAGCTTATTATCGCGGGGGGGCAGGGAGACCCAGTACTTC
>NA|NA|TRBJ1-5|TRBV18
CASSPGESQPQHF
TGTGCCAGCTCACCGGGGGAAAGTCAGCCCCAGCATTTT
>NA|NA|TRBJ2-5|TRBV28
CASSFSAMGSQYF
TGTGCCAGCAGTTTTTCGGCAATGGGGTCCCAGTACTTC
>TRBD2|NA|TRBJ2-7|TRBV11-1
CASSRTSGSYEQYF
TGTGCCAGCAGTCGGACTAGCGGGTCGTACGAGCAGTACTTC
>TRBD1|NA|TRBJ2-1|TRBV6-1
CASSAGPGGGQFF
TGTGCCAGCAGTGCGGGGCCAGGGGGCGGGCAGTTCTTC
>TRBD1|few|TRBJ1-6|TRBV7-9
CASSLNTGESPLHF
TGTGCCAGCAGCTTAAACACAGGGGAATCACCCCTCCACTTT
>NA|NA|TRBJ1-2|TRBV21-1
CASSNDFGGDYTF
TGTGCCAGCAGCAATGACTTCGGGGGCGACTACACCTTC
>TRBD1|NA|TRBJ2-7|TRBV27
CASSFRIRDRESYEQYF
TGTGCCAGCAGTTTCCGTATCAGGGACAGGGAATCCTACGAGCAGTACTTC
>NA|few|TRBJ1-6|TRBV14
CASGGRDSPLHF
TGTGCCAGCGGGGGTCGAGATTCACCCCTCCACTTT
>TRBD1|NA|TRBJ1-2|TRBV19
CASTPGQANYGYTF
TGTGCCAGTACCCCGGGACAGGCTAACTATGGCTACACCTTC
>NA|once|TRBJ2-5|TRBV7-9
CASSSPNGGTQYF
TGTGCCAGCAGCTCCCCCAATGGGGGGACCCAGTACTTC
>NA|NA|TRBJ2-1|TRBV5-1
CASSPLRGLGSYNEQFF
TGCGCCAGCAGCCCCCTCCGAGGCTTAGGCTCCTACAATGAGCAGTTCTTC
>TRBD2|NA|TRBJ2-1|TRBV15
CATSRVGGGSYNEQFF
TGTGCCACCAGCAGAGTCGGCGGGGGCTCCTACAATGAGCAGTTCTTC
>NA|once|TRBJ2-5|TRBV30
CAWSPGAQETQYF
TGTGCCTGGAGTCCAGGGGCCCAAGAGACCCAGTACTTC
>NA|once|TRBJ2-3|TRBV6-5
CASRWGALTDTQYF
TGTGCCTCCCGTTGGGGGGCCCTCACAGATACGCAGTATTTT
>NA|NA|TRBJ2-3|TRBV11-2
CASSPGIATDTQYF
TGTGCCAGCAGCCCTGGGATCGCGACAGATACGCAGTATTTT
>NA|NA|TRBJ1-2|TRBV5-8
CASSLDRQPPYGYTF
TGTGCCAGCAGCTTGGACAGACAGCCCCCCTATGGCTACACCTTC
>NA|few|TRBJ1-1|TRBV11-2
CASSLGEMTAFF
TGTGCCAGCAGCTTAGGGGAGATGACAGCTTTCTTT
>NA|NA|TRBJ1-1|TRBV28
CASLGREYTEAFF
TGTGCCAGCTTAGGTCGGGAATACACTGAAGCTTTCTTT
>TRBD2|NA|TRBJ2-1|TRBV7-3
CASSPKGGGPLEQFF
TGTGCCAGCAGCCCTAAAGGCGGGGGGCCTCTTGAGCAGTTCTTC
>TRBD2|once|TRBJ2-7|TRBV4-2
CASSQQTSGGISYEQYF
TGTGCCAGCAGCCAACAGACTAGCGGGGGTATCTCCTACGAGCAGTACTTC